This paragraph reports one TCR beta chain. The antigen this receptor binds is unknown. There are no base qualities to consult, and no much larger clone falls within one base. Relative to germline, V is 2 bases shorter and J is 2 bases shorter, with 10 bases between their ends. Taken from the germline V gene, the CDR1 and CDR2 loops are SNHLY and FYNNEI. Including cysteine and phenylalanine, the CDR3 has 15 amino acids. The retained sequence is limited to the CDR3, 45 bases, with the frame set at the first base. Using the deep immunoSEQ assay, multiplex PCR amplified TCR CDR3 regions from genomic DNA. Extracted genomic DNA from each cell subset was distributed evenly across all wells of several immunoSEQ 96-well plates, and each plate was treated as a replicate. Each replicate PCR for sorted subsets received roughly 200 ng genomic DNA, equal to roughly 33,000 T cell genomes. Purified libraries were quantified with a Qubit 3.0 fluorometer, sized on a Bioanalyzer 2100, and re-quantified with the KAPA Library Quantification kit. Every immunoSEQ 96-well plate was sequenced on a dedicated single-read 150-cycle Illumina NextSeq 550 flow cell. As for the original processing: The immunoSEQ output contained only junctional sequences without quality scores, so filtering could not match that applied to full-length reads. To assign V/J genes and CDR3, sequences were annotated against IMGT germline references using PyIR, a Python wrapper for IgBLAST v1.9. Reads with weak V/J assignments (E-value above 1e-6), missing CDR3, stop codons, out-of-frame junctions, or ambiguous translated residues were removed. V3J clonotypes were defined as sequences sharing the same inferred V gene, J gene, and CDR3 amino acid sequence. The percentage overlap between two repertoires was calculated by dividing the number of shared unique clonotypes by the size of the smaller repertoire. Repertoire richness was assessed with RTK rarefaction, the Chao1 estimator, and Recon v2.1 estimates of unobserved clonotypes. Generation probabilities for all TCRbeta clonotypes obtained by the gDNA method from four donors were computed using OLGA. This immuneACCESS table, as held by TCRdb, lists in-frame sequences with V and J called but not all clones. Of the missing ones, under half trace to an unresolved V gene in checked studies; the others have no known cause. For V, J and clone size, that table is used; D and trimming come from the DNA. Counted in this sample were a few hundred thousand clones; about 73% of them appeared once. 10% of the sample is held by the ten biggest clonotypes.

The sample originates from a study of shared clonotypes between healthy human individuals (TCRdb year 2020). About the study as a whole: The cohort comprised a couple of women and three men aged 18 to 49 years. Different laboratories and diverse techniques were used to prepare libraries and sequence TCR repertoires, to increase sequencing depth and limit assay-specific biases. For each donor, CD4 naive and CD4 memory were each run on three plates, CD8 naive on two plates, and CD8 memory on one plate. To estimate repertoire size and how much clonotype sharing occurs between individuals, the study deeply sequenced the blood TCR repertoires of about 5 healthy adults. Leukapheresis yielded between about 0.8 and 9.5 billion PBMCs per donor. What the research found in general, with its limitations: Sampling was restricted to blood, and TCR repertoires in tissue are likely to differ from TCR repertoires in blood. Sharing across several donors was observed for roughly 5% of naive CD4, over 3% of naive CD8, 2.3% of memory CD4, and approximately 0.41% of memory CD8 clonotypes. Incomplete sequencing was indicated by rarefaction of sorted-subset datasets, despite the large sequencing depth. Higher generation probabilities were observed for clonotypes shared by all four sorted-subset donors than for non-shared clonotypes. Because the study included a small number of donors, the genetic and exposure-history diversity represented was limited. Larger estimated clonotype richness was generally found for naive subsets than for memory subsets. Based on pairwise subsampling, the degree of clonotype sharing among donors was expected to be affected by sequencing depth.

The donors were healthy, HIV-negative adults with no recently reported acute infections or vaccinations. All donors were Caucasian adults living in Nashville, Tennessee, USA. CD4+ T cells were enriched by magnetic negative selection, after which naive cells were positively selected on CD45RA and the negative fraction was taken as the memory subset. Blood was obtained by leukapheresis, after which PBMCs were separated by Ficoll-Histopaque density gradient centrifugation and cryopreserved in liquid nitrogen vapor phase. Purity and quantity of every magnetically sorted T cell population were checked by analytical flow cytometry. Each sorted fraction had its genomic DNA isolated and then quantified by UV absorbance on a Nanodrop 2000c.

The V gene is TRBV2 and the J gene is TRBJ1-5; TRBD1 is possibly the D segment (6 matching bases). Sequenced material: memory CD4+ T cells sorted from blood. The sample's cell subset or site label, in plain terms: CD45RA-negative fraction. The sequence was obtained from a man aged 25 to 40 in good health. The bases are TGTGCCAGCAGTGAACAGGCAGGGGGCAATCAGCCCCAGCATTTT. It specifies CASSEQAGGNQPQHF.